The entry below describes one TCR beta chain. Use of 60 Vbeta and 13 Jbeta primers characterized the PCR. Profiled with immunoSEQ multiplex PCR; TCRdb holds only in-frame clones, not every one. Recorded for this sample: 120,000 to 150,000 clones. The data belong to a study of cytomegalovirus exposure and HLA in healthy donors. The CDR3 spans 17 residues. This clonotype originated in a woman younger than 35 in good health and CMV-seronegative. The source material was PBMCs. J is TRBJ2-1 and V is TRBV7-5; the table calls TRBD2, which could not be checked here. TRBV7-5 is shown as a pseudogene. The CDR3 protein is CVRSLVKRLAGRGEQFF. CDR3 bases: TGTGTCAGAAGCTTAGTGAAAAGACTAGCGGGACGGGGTGAGCAGTTCTTC.